These 30 T cell receptor beta chains originate from one sample sequenced in a study of PD-1 blockade in classical Hodgkin lymphoma. Each patient experienced a relapse that followed autologous stem cell transplantation, and brentuximab vedotin exposure varied. Assay used: immunoSEQ multiplex PCR; TCRdb lists only in-frame clones, some missing. The sample records around 19,000 clones, around 69% being singletons. This material consisted of peripheral blood mononuclear cells (PBMCs), taken before the second cycle of nivolumab. Receptor source: a human donor with classical Hodgkin lymphoma.

The rearrangement joins TRBV7-8 to TRBJ1-2; a weak D match, TRBD1 (6 bases). The V gene lost 5 bases and the J gene lost 4 bases, with 11 bases spanning the gap. Germline V gene data show CDR1 as SGHVS and CDR2 as FQNEAQ. CDR3 size: 13 residues. CDR3 sequence: CASSRTDLYGYTF. CDR3 in DNA: TGTGCCAGCAGCAGGACAGACCTCTATGGCTACACCTTC.

The chain carries TRBV27 and TRBJ2-1, with 10 bases lining up with TRBD2. The CDR3 extends over 14 amino acids. The germline CDR1 and CDR2 sequences are MNHEY and SMNVEV (reference sequence). V lost 7 bases, J lost 7 bases, and 7 bases stayed unmatched. The DNA of the CDR3 is TGTGCCAGCAAGCGGGAGGGGGTAGGAAATGAGCAGTTCTTC. Amino acids: CASKREGVGNEQFF.

In its sample, this clone was seen a few times. The chain carries TRBV10-3 and TRBJ2-2; D ambiguous. Trimming left V 8 bases short and J 2 bases short, with 9 bases between. Germline lookup yields CDR1 ENHRY and CDR2 SYGVKD. The CDR3 consists of 13 residues. In DNA, the CDR3 is TGTGCCATCCCCGCTACTAACACCGGGGAGCTGTTTTTT. Translated, it gives CAIPATNTGELFF.

By its share, this clone is medium-sized. The chain has TRBV4-1 and TRBJ1-1, with a weak D call TRBD1 (5 bases). The CDR3 extends over 16 amino acids. V was pared by 0 bases and J by 1 base, with 12 bases between. CDR1 MGHRA and CDR2 YSYEKL come from the germline V gene. The DNA for the CDR3 is TGCGCCAGCAGCCAAGACGAGGGACGTAGGAACACTGAAGCTTTCTTT. Its translation: CASSQDEGRRNTEAFF.

The V and J genes are TRBV5-4 and TRBJ2-1; 8 bases fit TRBD2. The germline gives CDR1 SGHNT, CDR2 YYREEE (reference sequence). The CDR3 is made up of 16 amino acids. The junction had 8 bases not matched to a gene; V was cut back by 6 bases and J by 0 bases. CDR3 sequence (DNA): TGTGCCAGCACCTCTACGGCGGGAGGCTCCTACAATGAGCAGTTCTTC. Protein: CASTSTAGGSYNEQFF. Full variable domain (rest looked up from reference TRBV5-4 and TRBJ2-1): ETGVTQSPTHLIKTRGQQVTLRCSSQSGHNTVSWYQQALGQGPQFIFQYYREEENGRGNFPPRFSGLQFPNYSSELNVNALELDDSALYLCASTSTAGGSYNEQFFGPGTRLTVL.

The chain links TRBV28 to TRBJ1-1; D is ambiguous. The CDR3 length is 15 residues. V shed 1 base and J shed 2 bases, with 11 bases lying between them. Looked up from germline, CDR1 is MDHEN and CDR2 is SYDVKM. CDR3 sequence: CASSLSGTENTEAFF. The CDR3 DNA reads as TGTGCCAGCAGTTTATCGGGCACGGAAAACACTGAAGCTTTCTTT. The full variable domain, its missing parts supplied by reference TRBV28 and TRBJ1-1, is DVKVTQSSRYLVKRTGEKVFLECVQDMDHENMFWYRQDPGLGLRLIYFSYDVKMKEKGDIPEGYSVSREKKERFSLILESASTNQTSMYLCASSLSGTENTEAFFGQGTRLTVV.

The chain recombines TRBV6-5 with TRBJ2-1, with D possibly called TRBD1 or TRBD2 (5 bases each). The V end lost 5 bases, the J end lost 7 bases, and 9 bases lay between the germline ends. The CDR3 consists of 12 residues. Germline CDR1 is MNHEY and CDR2 is SVGAGI. The CDR3 loop is CASSQGENEQFF. The DNA of the CDR3 is TGTGCCAGCAGTCAAGGGGAGAATGAGCAGTTCTTC.

A few counts support this clone. This rearrangement joins TRBV7-4 to TRBJ2-5; 7 nucleotides agree with TRBD2. V gave up 1 base and J gave up 2 bases; unmatched junction bases: 4. CDR3 size: 15 residues. Germline loops: CDR1 SGHVT, CDR2 SQSDAQ. The CDR3 spells CASSLERRGQETQYF. CDR3 DNA: TGTGCCAGCAGCTTAGAACGGCGGGGGCAAGAGACCCAGTACTTC.

This clone is judged medium-sized. The chain carries TRBV12-5 and TRBJ2-7; maybe TRBD2 (6 bases). Trimming removed 5 bases at V and 4 bases at J, with 9 bases between. The CDR3 contains 12 residues. Germline assignment: CDR1 LGHNT and CDR2 FRNRAP. CDR3 sequence: CASGQRGYEQYF. As DNA, the CDR3 is TGTGCTAGTGGTCAACGGGGGTACGAGCAGTACTTC. The complete variable domain, with remaining parts taken from reference TRBV12-5 and TRBJ2-7, reads DARVTQTPRHKVTEMGQEVTMRCQPILGHNTVFWYRQTMMQGLELLAYFRNRAPLDDSGMPKDRFSAEMPDATLATLKIQPSEPRDSAVYFCASGQRGYEQYFGPGTRLTVT.

The rearrangement joins TRBV21-1 to TRBJ2-5; TRBD2, as called in the table, went unchecked against the DNA. TRBV21-1 is a known pseudogene. This CDR3 comprises 15 residues. The CDR3 region has the DNA TGTGCCAGCAGCAAAGCCCGGGGGGGTGGGGAGACCCAGTACTTC. This sequence encodes CASSKARGGGETQYF.

This chain links TRBV19 with TRBJ2-2; TRBD1 or TRBD2 may be the D gene (5 bases each). Germline CDR1 and CDR2: LNHDA and SQIVND (reference sequence). This CDR3 has 14 residues. Trimming took off 6 bases at V and 4 bases at J, with 12 bases between the two ends. The CDR3: CASRVGRGTGELFF. The CDR3 bases are TGTGCCAGTAGGGTGGGACGGGGCACCGGGGAGCTGTTTTTT.

The rearrangement links TRBV19 to TRBJ1-5; TRBD1 might be the D (6 bases). The CDR3 loop spans 17 amino acids. V was clipped by 10 bases and J by 7 bases, with 29 bases between them. Germline V lookup: CDR1 LNHDA, CDR2 SQIVND (reference sequence). The chain's CDR3 is CATKPVISGGLTQPQHF. The CDR3, as DNA: TGTGCCACCAAGCCAGTTATATCCGGGGGCTTGACACAGCCCCAGCATTTT.

The gene calls are TRBV28 and TRBJ1-3, with D tentatively TRBD1 (5 bases). Germline-derived CDR1 and CDR2 are MDHEN and SYDVKM. The CDR3 runs to 14 residues. Trimming left V 5 bases short and J 3 bases short, with 11 bases between. The CDR3 region has the DNA TGTGCCAGCAGTGACACAGGACTTGGAAACACCATATATTTT. It translates to CASSDTGLGNTIYF.

V is TRBV15 and J is TRBJ2-7, with a weak D call TRBD1 (6 bases). Germline CDR1 and CDR2: LNHNV and YYDKDF (reference sequence). The V end lost 8 bases, the J end lost 4 bases, and 15 bases lay between the germline ends. The CDR3 has 13 residues. The CDR3 DNA follows: TGTGCCACCGGCTCGGTTGACAGGTACGAGCAGTACTTC. Translation gives CATGSVDRYEQYF.

The V call is TRBV18, the J call TRBJ2-7; 8 nucleotides line up with TRBD2. This CDR3 region has 14 residues. CDR1 and CDR2 from the germline V gene are KGHSH and LQKENI. The trim removed 3 bases at V and 3 bases at J, leaving 4 bases unmatched. Here the CDR3 DNA reads TGTGCCAGCTCACCGGGACTAGTGAACTACGAGCAGTACTTC. Translated, it gives CASSPGLVNYEQYF.

The V gene is TRBV7-2, the J gene TRBJ1-5; TRBD1 might be the D (5 bases). The CDR3 extends over 17 amino acids. V was pared by 1 base and J by 0 bases, with 13 bases between. Germline V gene sequence: CDR1 SGHTA, CDR2 FQGNSA. In DNA form, the CDR3 reads TGTGCCAGCAGCTTAGTCCCCCCAGGGCATAGCAATCAGCCCCAGCATTTT. The encoded protein is CASSLVPPGHSNQPQHF.

This chain uses TRBV7-2 with TRBJ2-5; 9 positions agree with TRBD2. Germline V gene data show CDR1 as SGHTA and CDR2 as FQGNSA. The CDR3 is 15 residues long. V lost 5 bases and J lost 7; bases outside the gene matches: 11. CDR3: CASSPDSGSYGTQYF. As DNA, the CDR3 is TGTGCCAGCAGCCCTGATAGCGGGAGTTACGGGACCCAGTACTTC.

V and J are TRBV6-6 and TRBJ1-5; D unclear. The CDR3 runs 16 residues. V shed 0 bases and J shed 0 bases, with 9 bases lying between them. The germline V gene has CDR1 MNHNY and CDR2 SVGAGI (reference sequence). CDR3 coding DNA: TGTGCCAGCAGTTACTCGATTACAGCTAGCAATCAGCCCCAGCATTTT. Residues: CASSYSITASNQPQHF.

This clone is termed medium-sized. This sequence joins TRBV6-1 and TRBJ2-2; D is uncertain. V was cut by 9 bases and J by 5 bases, with 4 bases left in between. The CDR3 extends over 10 amino acids. Germline V CDR1 and CDR2: MNHNS, SASEGT. The CDR3 DNA is TGTGCCAGTTATACCGGGGAGCTGTTTTTT. As protein: CASYTGELFF.

This clone was detected once. The CDR3 loop reads CASRLGGSSYNEQFF. For the CDR3, the DNA is TGTGCCAGCAGGCTCGGGGGGAGCTCCTACAATGAGCAGTTCTTC. The gene calls are TRBV2 and TRBJ2-1; 7 bases agree with TRBD2. The CDR3 consists of 15 residues. V lost 6 bases, J lost 0 bases, and 5 bases stayed unmatched. Germline V gene lookup returns CDR1 SNHLY and CDR2 FYNNEI.

V is TRBV18 and J is TRBJ1-5; D is uncertain. This CDR3 contains 13 residues. Per the germline V gene, CDR1 is KGHSH and CDR2 is LQKENI. With 6 bases removed from V and 3 bases from J, the gap between germline ends came to 9 bases. DNA of the CDR3: TGTGCCAGCTCCCCCGAGAACAATCAGCCCCAGCATTTT. It translates to CASSPENNQPQHF.

The chain has TRBV5-1 and TRBJ1-1; D uncertain. Per germline, CDR1 SGHRS and CDR2 YFSETQ. This CDR3 contains 13 residues. V was pared by 5 bases and J by 0 bases, with 8 bases between. CDR3 sequence: CASRPQLNTEAFF. The CDR3 DNA sequence: TGCGCCAGCAGACCACAATTGAACACTGAAGCTTTCTTT.

This clone has only a few counts. V usage is TRBV4-2 and J usage is TRBJ2-5; TRBD2 matches 8 bases. CDR3 length: 18 residues. Germline V gene lookup returns CDR1 LGHNA and CDR2 YNFKEQ. J lost 4 bases, V lost 0 bases, and 13 bases had no gene match. CDR3 sequence (DNA): TGTGCCAGCAGCCAAGACCCCTCGGGAGGGGTTGTTCGAGAGACCCAGTACTTC. Translation: CASSQDPSGGVVRETQYF.

This clone appeared a few times. The chain links TRBV14 to TRBJ1-2; 7 positions match TRBD1. The V and J ends lost 1 base and 5 bases, in that order; junction bases with no gene match: 4. Germline V CDR1 and CDR2: SGHDN, FVKESK. The CDR3 is made up of 14 amino acids. CDR3 region: CASSQGQGWYGYTF. The CDR3 coding sequence is TGTGCCAGCAGCCAAGGACAGGGTTGGTATGGCTACACCTTC.

There are a few counts of this clone. The CDR3 DNA is TGTGCCAGCAGTCCGGGACTAGCGTTCAATGAGCAGTTCTTC. It yields the protein CASSPGLAFNEQFF. V usage is TRBV6-4 and J usage is TRBJ2-1; 10 nucleotides line up with TRBD2. The trim removed 5 bases at V and 6 bases at J, leaving 4 bases unmatched. This CDR3 is 14 amino acids long. CDR1 is MRHNA and CDR2 is SNTAGT in the germline V gene.

V is TRBV7-8 and J is TRBJ2-3; D is unresolved. The CDR3 covers 14 residues. Germline CDR1 is SGHVS and CDR2 is FQNEAQ. V was pared by 8 bases and J by 0 bases, with 12 bases between. This chain's CDR3 is CASPLTPSTDTQYF. The CDR3 DNA sequence: TGTGCCAGCCCTTTAACACCTAGCACAGATACGCAGTATTTT.

This clone came up a few times. The rearrangement joins TRBV29-1 to TRBJ2-7; tentative D call: TRBD1 (5 bases). From germline, CDR1 is SQVTM and CDR2 ANQGSEA. The CDR3 has 11 residues. Trimming pared 0 bases from V and 5 bases from J, leaving 5 bases between. The CDR3 DNA is TGCAGCGTTGAAGAAGGGGACGAGCAGTACTTC. Translated, it gives CSVEEGDEQYF.

The CDR3 DNA follows: TGTGCCACCAGCAGATACAGGACTAGCGGGAAAACAGATACGCAGTATTTT. This sequence encodes CATSRYRTSGKTDTQYF. The J gene is TRBJ2-3, the V gene TRBV15; TRBD2 matches 12 bases. Germline trimming cut 2 bases from V and 3 bases from J; bases unmatched to any gene: 6. This CDR3 has 17 residues. In germline, CDR1 is LNHNV, CDR2 YYDKDF (reference sequence).

V is TRBV9 and J is TRBJ2-3; unclear D gene. Germline CDR1 is SGDLS and CDR2 is YYNGEE. Trimming removed 0 bases at V and 4 bases at J, with 9 bases between. The CDR3 loop spans 14 amino acids. As DNA, the CDR3 is TGTGCCAGCAGCGTAGGGAATGCGGCAGATACGCAGTATTTT. As protein: CASSVGNAADTQYF.

V is TRBV5-1 and J is TRBJ2-3; D may be TRBD1 (5 bases). CDR3 length equals 15 residues. Germline V gives CDR1 SGHRS, CDR2 YFSETQ. V was clipped by 4 bases and J by 2 bases, with 14 bases between them. The CDR3 region is CASSPPTAITDTQYF. As DNA, the CDR3 is TGCGCCAGCAGCCCACCGACAGCGATCACAGATACGCAGTATTTT.